This TCR beta chain was found in a study of blood T cell repertoires in COVID-19. In the study's own analysis: Amplified reference gene primers provided the basis for estimating nucleated cell counts. Here immunoSEQ multiplex PCR was the method, and the copy in TCRdb shows in-frame clones only, minus some. D and trimming were read from the DNA, whereas the V and J calls and clone size are those reported in that table. Here the sample spans about 45,000 clones, roughly nine tenths being singletons. Looked up from germline, CDR1 is SNHLY and CDR2 is FYNNEI. CDR3 size: 13 residues. V dropped 10 bases and J dropped 7; count of bases not matched to a gene: 8. This clone was seen just once.

J is TRBJ2-1 and V is TRBV2; 9 bases align to TRBD1. This TCR derives from a human donor in a cohort sampled during active COVID-19. The specimen sequenced was peripheral blood. DNA of the CDR3: TGTGCCACCGGGACAGGGAGCCTAAATGAGCAGTTCTTC. Its translation is CATGTGSLNEQFF. The variable domain in full, with the rest retrieved from reference TRBV2 and TRBJ2-1, is EPEVTQTPSHQVTQMGQEVILRCVPISNHLYFYWYRQILGQKVEFLVSFYNNEISEKSEIFDDQFSVERPDGSNFTLKIRSTKLEDSAMYFCATGTGSLNEQFFGPGTRLTVL.